One sample yielded the 21 T cell receptor beta chains listed below, sequenced in a study of cytomegalovirus exposure and HLA in healthy donors. Repertoires were generated with immunoSEQ multiplex PCR, while TCRdb's copy carries only in-frame clones and drops some. The table records around 300,000 clones, around 89% of them present only once. Source material: PBMCs. These receptors were collected from a young woman in good health and CMV-seronegative.

The chain links TRBV4-2 to TRBJ1-6; no reliable D call. The CDR3 runs 17 residues. V was cut by 0 bases and J by 0 bases, with 9 bases left in between. Germline assignment: CDR1 LGHNA and CDR2 YNFKEQ. CDR3 nucleotide sequence: TGTGCCAGCAGCCAAGAGGCCTTCGACTCCTATAATTCACCCCTCCACTTT. Residues: CASSQEAFDSYNSPLHF.

J is TRBJ2-3 and V is TRBV27; D is perhaps TRBD2 (5 bases). The CDR3 consists of 14 residues. The ends were cut back, 5 bases at V and 4 bases at J, with 13 bases in the middle. CDR1 is MNHEY and CDR2 is SMNVEV in the germline V gene (reference sequence). The CDR3 nucleotides read TGTGCCAGCAGTCCGGGAATTGCGGCAGATACGCAGTATTTT. It yields the protein CASSPGIAADTQYF.

The J gene is TRBJ2-1, the V gene TRBV5-1; D is unresolved. The CDR3 spans 14 residues. V lost 0 bases, J lost 5 bases, and 9 bases lay in between. Germline CDR1 SGHRS, CDR2 YFSETQ. CDR3 sequence reads: CASSLAVENNEQFF. DNA for the CDR3: TGCGCCAGCAGCTTGGCCGTAGAGAACAATGAGCAGTTCTTC. The entire variable domain, with the rest obtained from reference TRBV5-1 and TRBJ2-1, is as follows: KAGVTQTPRYLIKTRGQQVTLSCSPISGHRSVSWYQQTPGQGLQFLFEYFSETQRNKGNFPGRFSGRQFSNSRSEMNVSTLELGDSALYLCASSLAVENNEQFFGPGTRLTVL.

V usage is TRBV2 and J usage is TRBJ1-2; 7 bases are a match to TRBD1. The CDR3 contains 14 residues. V gave up 7 bases and J gave up 6 bases; unmatched junction bases: 11. In germline, CDR1 is SNHLY, CDR2 FYNNEI. The CDR3 is CASMRQGSSDGYTF. CDR3 sequence (DNA): TGTGCCAGCATGAGACAGGGTAGTAGTGATGGCTACACCTTC.

The rearrangement uses TRBV5-5 and TRBJ2-7; D may be TRBD2 (6 bases). Germline lookup yields CDR1 SGHKS and CDR2 YYEKEE (reference sequence). Trimming took off 4 bases at V and 4 bases at J, with 18 bases between the two ends. The CDR3 spans 15 residues. CDR3 in DNA: TGTGCCAGCAGCGTCGGGACTGGAGGTCTGTACGAGCAGTACTTC. Protein sequence: CASSVGTGGLYEQYF.

The gene calls are TRBV19 and TRBJ2-7; possible D gene TRBD1, 5 bases. The ends were cut back, 7 bases at V and 1 base at J, with 11 bases in the middle. CDR1 LNHDA and CDR2 SQIVND come from the germline V gene (reference sequence). This CDR3 spans 13 amino acids. The CDR3: CASTSRGSYEQYF. The CDR3 nucleotides read TGTGCCAGTACTTCTAGGGGTTCCTACGAGCAGTACTTC.

The V call is TRBV5-5, the J call TRBJ2-7; 7 nucleotides align to TRBD2. This CDR3 contains 16 residues. J was trimmed by 4 bases and V by 5 bases; bases with no gene match: 15. CDR1 is SGHKS and CDR2 is YYEKEE in the germline V gene (reference sequence). Written as DNA, the CDR3 is TGTGCCAGCAGGTCGGGAACTAGCGTTTCAAGATACGAGCAGTACTTC. It translates to CASRSGTSVSRYEQYF.

The chain couples TRBV7-2 to TRBJ2-1; TRBD2 aligns across 7 bases. The CDR3 is made up of 17 amino acids. Germline-derived CDR1 and CDR2 are SGHTA and FQGNSA. The V segment lost 6 bases and the J segment 5 bases; nucleotides outside the gene matches: 16. The CDR3 coding sequence is TGTGCCAGCAGGATGGATGGGAGGGCCGGGTCCGACAATGAGCAGTTCTTC. It yields the protein CASRMDGRAGSDNEQFF.

This clone is a singleton in its sample. The V call is TRBV5-6, the J call TRBJ2-4; no definite D call. Germline CDR1 is SGHDT and CDR2 is YYEEEE. This CDR3 region has 14 residues. V gave up 0 bases and J gave up 0 bases, with 4 bases separating them. In DNA form, the CDR3 reads TGTGCCAGCAGCTTGGGGCTAGCCAAAAACATTCAGTACTTC. It encodes CASSLGLAKNIQYF.

The chain carries TRBV4-1 and TRBJ2-1, with 8 bases that match TRBD2. This CDR3 is built from 14 residues. V was pared by 0 bases and J by 10 bases, with 5 bases of the junction left unmatched. Germline CDR1 reads MGHRA; CDR2 reads YSYEKL. The CDR3 DNA reads TGCGCCAGCAGCCAAGAGGGACTAGTTGACGAGCAGTTCTTC. Translating gives CASSQEGLVDEQFF.

This clone was picked up one time. The chain is built from TRBV5-6 and TRBJ2-7; perhaps TRBD2 as D (6 bases). Germline lookup yields CDR1 SGHDT and CDR2 YYEEEE. This CDR3 spans 16 amino acids. Between the trimmed V and J ends, which lost 6 bases and 2 bases, there was a span of 21 bases. The CDR3, as DNA: TGTGCCAGCACCCTTTGGGGTGGGGGGTCCCCCTACGAGCAGTACTTC. This gives the protein CASTLWGGGSPYEQYF.

This chain uses TRBV6-6 with TRBJ2-4; 8 bases line up with TRBD2. With 7 bases clipped from V and 9 bases from J, the junction kept 5 bases outside the gene matches. The CDR3 length is 12 residues. In germline, CDR1 is MNHNY, CDR2 SVGAGI (reference sequence). The CDR3 reads CASNLGGGIQYF. The CDR3 bases are TGTGCCAGCAACCTCGGGGGGGGCATTCAGTACTTC.

CDR3 protein: CTSNIPSGRGRYTQYF. The CDR3 DNA reads TGCACCAGCAACATTCCTAGCGGGAGAGGGAGATATACGCAGTATTTT. The V call is TRBV1, the J call TRBJ2-3; TRBD2 reflects the table's D call only, with no check against the DNA. TRBV1 represents a pseudogene. CDR3 length: 16 amino acids.

The chain joins TRBV5-1 to TRBJ1-2; TRBD1 might be the D (6 bases). From germline, CDR1 is SGHRS and CDR2 YFSETQ. The CDR3 has 14 amino acids. Trimming left V 5 bases short and J 8 bases short, with 19 bases between. CDR3 sequence (DNA): TGCGCCAGCAGTTACTCCGGGACAAATTTGGGCTACACCTTC. Amino acid sequence: CASSYSGTNLGYTF.

The rearrangement links TRBV28 to TRBJ2-1; D not resolved. The CDR3 totals 16 residues. V gave up 5 bases and J gave up 3 bases, with 17 bases separating them. Per the germline V gene, CDR1 is MDHEN and CDR2 is SYDVKM. DNA for the CDR3: TGTGCCAGCAGTACTCTCCTTACCGGGTTCTACAATGAGCAGTTCTTC. Translation gives CASSTLLTGFYNEQFF.

The chain couples TRBV7-3 to TRBJ2-3; 11 positions agree with TRBD2. The CDR3 consists of 18 residues. CDR1 is SGHTA, CDR2 FQGTGA, per germline. J gave up 0 bases and V 5 bases, and 10 bases lay outside the gene matches. The CDR3: CASSLNNLAGGSTDTQYF. The CDR3 region has the DNA TGTGCCAGCAGCCTTAACAACCTAGCGGGAGGAAGCACAGATACGCAGTATTTT.

The J gene is TRBJ2-5, the V gene TRBV7-9, with 9 nucleotides matching TRBD2. V was pared by 2 bases and J by 1 base, with 5 bases of the junction left unmatched. Germline V gene sequence: CDR1 SEHNR, CDR2 FQNEAQ (reference sequence). The CDR3 totals 16 residues. The CDR3 region has the DNA TGTGCCAGCAGCTTACGGGATAGCGGGGGCCAAGAGACCCAGTACTTC. Protein product: CASSLRDSGGQETQYF.

V is TRBV28 and J is TRBJ1-2; 9 bases match TRBD1. Losses at the gene ends were 5 bases for V and 7 bases for J; bases not matched to a gene: 17. The CDR3 length is 17 residues. Per germline, CDR1 MDHEN and CDR2 SYDVKM. The DNA of the CDR3 is TGTGCCAGCAGTCCTTGGACAGGGGCCTCCGATAAGGGTGGCTACACCTTC. Its protein product is CASSPWTGASDKGGYTF.

CDR3 sequence: CAWEDFSAQETQYF. The CDR3 DNA reads TGTGCCTGGGAGGACTTTAGCGCCCAAGAGACCCAGTACTTC. The chain carries TRBV30 and TRBJ2-5, with a weak D call TRBD2 (5 bases). Germline V gives CDR1 GTSNPN, CDR2 SVGIG (reference sequence). V gave up 5 bases and J gave up 1 base, with 14 bases separating them. The CDR3 loop spans 14 amino acids.

This sequence joins TRBV5-6 and TRBJ2-1; 11 nucleotides agree with TRBD2. Germline CDR1 reads SGHDT; CDR2 reads YYEEEE. This CDR3 has 17 residues. V lost 0 bases and J lost 5; bases outside the gene matches: 7. The CDR3 here is CASSLDWGLAENNEQFF. DNA for the CDR3: TGTGCCAGCAGCTTGGACTGGGGACTAGCGGAGAACAATGAGCAGTTCTTC.

This chain uses TRBV6-5 with TRBJ2-7; tentatively, D is TRBD1 (6 bases). The CDR3 is 15 residues long. Germline V lookup: CDR1 MNHEY, CDR2 SVGAGI. V was cut by 1 base and J by 3 bases, with 13 bases left in between. The CDR3 nucleotides are TGTGCCAGCAGTTACTTGGGACATCAGAACTACGAGCAGTACTTC. Translated: CASSYLGHQNYEQYF.